The clone carrying this TCR beta chain appeared a few times. Its antigen is not known. The second PCR ran about 6 to 12 cycles with a sample-barcoded 5' primer and J-beta primers. TCRdb redid the calling of the 5' RACE reads with MiXCR, one entry per CDR3 protein. The table records about 1,000,000 distinct CDR3 sequences, 35% to 50% of them present only once. This specimen comes from a study of blood T cells in healthy people across ages. Collection of around 10 milliliters of peripheral blood was performed for each donor. Study-wide results and limits: Significant beta diversity loss was already apparent by age approximately 37, declining roughly linearly. Samples with more naive T cells showed higher observed beta diversity.

Trimming took 0 bases from V and 4 from J; bases not matched to a gene: 8. Germline CDR1 is DFQATT and CDR2 is SNEGSKA (reference sequence). The CDR3 loop spans 16 amino acids. Sequencing was performed on blood. The receptor comes from an older woman in good health. This sequence joins TRBV20-1 and TRBJ2-4; TRBD1 agrees at 8 bases. The CDR3 sequence: CSARELDRALKNIQYF. The CDR3 nucleotides read TGCAGTGCTAGAGAATTGGACAGGGCGCTAAAAAACATTCAGTACTTC.